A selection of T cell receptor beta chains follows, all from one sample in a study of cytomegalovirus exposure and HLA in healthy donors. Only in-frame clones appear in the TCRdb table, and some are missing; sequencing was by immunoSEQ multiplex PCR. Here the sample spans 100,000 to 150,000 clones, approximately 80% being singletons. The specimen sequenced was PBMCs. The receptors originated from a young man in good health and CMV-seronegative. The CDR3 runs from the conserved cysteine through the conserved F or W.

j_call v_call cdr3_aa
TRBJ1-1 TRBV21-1 CASSKLGPFRKATEAFF
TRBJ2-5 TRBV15 CATSRAQETQYF
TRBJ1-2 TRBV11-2 CASSRGTGGYGYTF
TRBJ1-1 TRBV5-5 CASSADMMNTEAFF
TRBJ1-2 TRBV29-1 CSVTMNYGYTF
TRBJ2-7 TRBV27 CASSPRQGRYEQYF
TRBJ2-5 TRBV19 CASSIGQGAETQYF
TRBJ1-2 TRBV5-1 CASSTGTAIANYGYTF
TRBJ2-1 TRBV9 CASSVAPGGPLNEQFF
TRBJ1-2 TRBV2 CASSEAGDGYTF
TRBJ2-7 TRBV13 CASSDRGGAAYEQYF
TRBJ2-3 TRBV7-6 CASSTGDSTDTQYF
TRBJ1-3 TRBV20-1 CSARGDFSIYF
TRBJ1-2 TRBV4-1 CASSQGLGQGAWDGYTF
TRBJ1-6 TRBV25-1 CASSDGQKYNSPLHF
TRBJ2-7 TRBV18 CASSPEDIYEQYF
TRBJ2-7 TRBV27 CASSLSGASGGLYEQYF
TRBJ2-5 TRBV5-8 CASSLGRGSQETQYF
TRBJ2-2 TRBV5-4 CASSLAGTANTGELFF
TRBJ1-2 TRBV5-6 CASSLGVRRDGYTF
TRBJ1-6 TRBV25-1 CASSHATPNSPLHF
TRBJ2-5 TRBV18 CASSPRRLAEETQYF
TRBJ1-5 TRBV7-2 CASSLGGISNQPQHF